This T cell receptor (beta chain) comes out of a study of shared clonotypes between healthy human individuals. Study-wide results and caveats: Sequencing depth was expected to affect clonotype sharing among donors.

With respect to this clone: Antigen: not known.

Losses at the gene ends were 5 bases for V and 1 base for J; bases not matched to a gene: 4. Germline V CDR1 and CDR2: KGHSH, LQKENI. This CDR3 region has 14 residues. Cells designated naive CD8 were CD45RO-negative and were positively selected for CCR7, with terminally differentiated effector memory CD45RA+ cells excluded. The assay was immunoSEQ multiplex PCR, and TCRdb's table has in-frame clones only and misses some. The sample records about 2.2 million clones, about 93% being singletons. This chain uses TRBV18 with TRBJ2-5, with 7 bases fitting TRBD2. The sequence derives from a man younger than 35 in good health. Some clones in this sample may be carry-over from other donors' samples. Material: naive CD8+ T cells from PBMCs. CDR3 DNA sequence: TGTGCCAGCTCAACCCTAGCGGCCCAAGAGACCCAGTACTTC. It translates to CASSTLAAQETQYF.